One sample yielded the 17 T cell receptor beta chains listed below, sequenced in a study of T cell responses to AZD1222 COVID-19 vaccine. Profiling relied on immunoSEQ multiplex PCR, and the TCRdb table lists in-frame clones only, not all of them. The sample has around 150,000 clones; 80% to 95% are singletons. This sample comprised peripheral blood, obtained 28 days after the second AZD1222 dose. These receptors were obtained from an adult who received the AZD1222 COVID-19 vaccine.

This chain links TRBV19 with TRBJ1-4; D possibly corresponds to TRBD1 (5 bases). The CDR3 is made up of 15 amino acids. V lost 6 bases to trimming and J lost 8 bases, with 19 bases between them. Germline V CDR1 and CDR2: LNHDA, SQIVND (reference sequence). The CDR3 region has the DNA TGTGCCAGTAGAAGCTGGGGGGAGTATGGGGAAAAACTGTTTTTT. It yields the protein CASRSWGEYGEKLFF.

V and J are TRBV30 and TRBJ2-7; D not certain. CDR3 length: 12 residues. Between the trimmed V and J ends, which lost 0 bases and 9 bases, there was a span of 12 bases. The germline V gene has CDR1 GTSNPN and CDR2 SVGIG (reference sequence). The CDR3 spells CAWSVPLMMQYF. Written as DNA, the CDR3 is TGTGCCTGGAGTGTACCCCTAATGATGCAGTACTTC.

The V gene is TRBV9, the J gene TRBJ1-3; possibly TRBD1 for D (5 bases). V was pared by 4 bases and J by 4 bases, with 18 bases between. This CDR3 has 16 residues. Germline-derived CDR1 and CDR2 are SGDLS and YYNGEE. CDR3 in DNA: TGTGCCAGCAGCCAAACCCCAGGGACTGGAGGAAACACCATATATTTT. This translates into CASSQTPGTGGNTIYF.

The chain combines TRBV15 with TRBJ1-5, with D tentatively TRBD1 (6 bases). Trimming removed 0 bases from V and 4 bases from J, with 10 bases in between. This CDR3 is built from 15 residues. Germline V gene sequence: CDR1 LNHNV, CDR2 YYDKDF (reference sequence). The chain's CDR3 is CATSRDQGGNQPQHF. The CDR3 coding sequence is TGTGCCACCAGCAGAGATCAAGGGGGGAATCAGCCCCAGCATTTT.

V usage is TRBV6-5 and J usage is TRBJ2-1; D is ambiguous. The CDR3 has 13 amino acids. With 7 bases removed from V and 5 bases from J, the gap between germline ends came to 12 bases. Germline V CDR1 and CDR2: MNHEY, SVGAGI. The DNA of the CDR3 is TGTGCCAGCACTCAGACTGGGAACAATGAGCAGTTCTTC. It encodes CASTQTGNNEQFF.

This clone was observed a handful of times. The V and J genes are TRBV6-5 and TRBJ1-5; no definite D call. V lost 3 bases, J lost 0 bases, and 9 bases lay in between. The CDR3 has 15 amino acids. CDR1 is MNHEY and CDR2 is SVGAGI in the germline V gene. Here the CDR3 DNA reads TGTGCCAGCAGTTATTCCAGCCATAGCAATCAGCCCCAGCATTTT. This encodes CASSYSSHSNQPQHF.

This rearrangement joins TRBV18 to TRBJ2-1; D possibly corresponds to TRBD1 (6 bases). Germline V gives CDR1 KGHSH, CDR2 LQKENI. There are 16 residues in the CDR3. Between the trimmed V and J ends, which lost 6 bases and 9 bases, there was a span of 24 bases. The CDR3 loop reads CASSPQQGNNGAEQFF. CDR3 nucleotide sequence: TGTGCCAGCTCGCCCCAACAGGGTAACAACGGGGCTGAGCAGTTCTTC.

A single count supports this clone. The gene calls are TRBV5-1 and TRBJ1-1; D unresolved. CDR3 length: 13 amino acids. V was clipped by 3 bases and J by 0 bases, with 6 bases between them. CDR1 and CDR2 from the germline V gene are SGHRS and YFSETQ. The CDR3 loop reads CASSSGMNTEAFF. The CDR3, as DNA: TGCGCCAGCAGCTCGGGGATGAACACTGAAGCTTTCTTT.

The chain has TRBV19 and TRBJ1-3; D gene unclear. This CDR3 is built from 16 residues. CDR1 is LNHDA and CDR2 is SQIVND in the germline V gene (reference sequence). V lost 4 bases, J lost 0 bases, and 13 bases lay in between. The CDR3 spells CASSKRAEPSGNTIYF. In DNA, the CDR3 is TGTGCCAGTAGTAAAAGGGCCGAACCCTCTGGAAACACCATATATTTT. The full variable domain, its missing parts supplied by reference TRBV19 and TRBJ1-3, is DGGITQSPKYLFRKEGQNVTLSCEQNLNHDAMYWYRQDPGQGLRLIYYSQIVNDFQKGDIAEGYSVSREKKESFPLTVTSAQKNPTAFYLCASSKRAEPSGNTIYFGEGSWLTVV.

The CDR3 reads CASSPNLGPNQPQHF. For the CDR3, the DNA is TGTGCCAGCAGCCCTAATTTGGGCCCCAATCAGCCCCAGCATTTT. This chain links TRBV9 with TRBJ1-5; D not resolved. Germline V lookup: CDR1 SGDLS, CDR2 YYNGEE. The CDR3 loop spans 15 amino acids. V was trimmed by 4 bases and J by 3 bases, leaving 14 bases between them.

This CDR3 reads CASSLGGAGNTEAFF. The CDR3 DNA sequence: TGCGCCAGCAGCTTGGGTGGGGCAGGGAACACTGAAGCTTTCTTT. The rearrangement uses TRBV5-1 and TRBJ1-1, with a weak D call TRBD1 (5 bases). The germline V and J ends were trimmed by 0 bases and 1 base, with 10 bases remaining between them. Germline V lookup: CDR1 SGHRS, CDR2 YFSETQ. The CDR3 totals 15 residues.

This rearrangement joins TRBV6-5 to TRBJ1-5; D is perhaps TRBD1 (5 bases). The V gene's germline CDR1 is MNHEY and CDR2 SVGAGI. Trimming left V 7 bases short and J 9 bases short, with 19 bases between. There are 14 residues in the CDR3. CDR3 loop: CASTRAGLRGPQHF. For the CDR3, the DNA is TGTGCCAGCACTCGAGCAGGGCTCCGAGGGCCCCAGCATTTT.

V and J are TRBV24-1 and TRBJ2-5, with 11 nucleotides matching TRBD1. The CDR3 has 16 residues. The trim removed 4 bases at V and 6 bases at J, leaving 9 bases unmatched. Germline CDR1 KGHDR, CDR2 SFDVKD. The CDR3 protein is CATSEPGTGGFQTQYF. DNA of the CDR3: TGTGCCACCAGTGAGCCGGGGACAGGGGGTTTTCAGACCCAGTACTTC.

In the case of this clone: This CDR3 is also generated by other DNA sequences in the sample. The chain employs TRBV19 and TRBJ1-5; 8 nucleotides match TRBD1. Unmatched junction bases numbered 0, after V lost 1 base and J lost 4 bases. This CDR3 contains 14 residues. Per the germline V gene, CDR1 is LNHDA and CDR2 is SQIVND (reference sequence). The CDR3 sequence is CASSIGTGNQPQHF. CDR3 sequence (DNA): TGTGCCAGTAGTATAGGGACAGGGAATCAGCCCCAGCATTTT.

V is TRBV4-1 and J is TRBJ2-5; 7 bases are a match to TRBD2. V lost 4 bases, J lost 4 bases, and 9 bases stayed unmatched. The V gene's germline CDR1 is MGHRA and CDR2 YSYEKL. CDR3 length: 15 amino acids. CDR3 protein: CASSRTPGGGETQYF. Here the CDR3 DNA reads TGCGCCAGCAGCCGGACTCCGGGGGGAGGAGAGACCCAGTACTTC.

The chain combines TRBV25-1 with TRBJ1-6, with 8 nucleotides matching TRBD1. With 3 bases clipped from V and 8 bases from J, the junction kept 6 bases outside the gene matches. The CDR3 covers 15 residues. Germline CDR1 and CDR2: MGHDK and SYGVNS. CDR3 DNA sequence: TGTGCCAGCAGTGACCCAGGACAGGGTTATTCACCCCTCCACTTT. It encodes CASSDPGQGYSPLHF.

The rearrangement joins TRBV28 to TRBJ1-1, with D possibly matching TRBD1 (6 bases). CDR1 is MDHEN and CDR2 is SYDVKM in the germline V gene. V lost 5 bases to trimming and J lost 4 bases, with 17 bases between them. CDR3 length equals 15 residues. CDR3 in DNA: TGTGCCAGCAGTCCGCCAGGGGCCAGAAGCACTGAAGCTTTCTTT. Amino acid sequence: CASSPPGARSTEAFF.